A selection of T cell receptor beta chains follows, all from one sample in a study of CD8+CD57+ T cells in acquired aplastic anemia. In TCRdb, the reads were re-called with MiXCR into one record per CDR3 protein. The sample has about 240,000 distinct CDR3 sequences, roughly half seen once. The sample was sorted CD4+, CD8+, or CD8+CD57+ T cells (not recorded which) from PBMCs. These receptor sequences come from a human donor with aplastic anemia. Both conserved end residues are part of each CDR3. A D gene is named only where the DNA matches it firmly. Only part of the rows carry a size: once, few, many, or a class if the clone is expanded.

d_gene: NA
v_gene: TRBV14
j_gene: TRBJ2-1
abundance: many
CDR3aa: CASSQGTEQFF
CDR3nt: TGTGCCAGCAGCCAAGGAACCGAGCAGTTCTTC

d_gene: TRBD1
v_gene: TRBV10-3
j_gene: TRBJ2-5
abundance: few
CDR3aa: CASSRDRTRGTQYF
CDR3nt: TGTGCCAGCAGCCGGGACAGGACCCGGGGGACCCAGTACTTC

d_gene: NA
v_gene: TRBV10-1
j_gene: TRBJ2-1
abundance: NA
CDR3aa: CASSMTVNNEQFF
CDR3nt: TGCGCCAGCAGTATGACAGTGAACAATGAGCAGTTCTTC

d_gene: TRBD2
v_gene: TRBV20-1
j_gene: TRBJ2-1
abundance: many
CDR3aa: CSARTSGGRNEQFF
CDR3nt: TGCAGTGCCAGGACTAGCGGGGGGCGCAATGAGCAGTTCTTC

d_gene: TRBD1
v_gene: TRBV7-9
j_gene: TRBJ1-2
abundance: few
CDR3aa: CASSLQGAYGYTF
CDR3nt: TGTGCCAGCAGCCTCCAGGGGGCCTATGGCTACACCTTC

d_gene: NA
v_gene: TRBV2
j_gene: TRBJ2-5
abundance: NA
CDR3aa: CASSVGLLQETQYF
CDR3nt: TGTGCCAGCAGTGTAGGTTTACTTCAAGAGACCCAGTACTTC

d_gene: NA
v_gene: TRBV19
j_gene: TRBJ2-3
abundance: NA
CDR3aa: CASSSRGLVGTDTQYF
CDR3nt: TGTGCCAGTAGCTCCCGGGGCTTAGTCGGGACAGATACGCAGTATTTT

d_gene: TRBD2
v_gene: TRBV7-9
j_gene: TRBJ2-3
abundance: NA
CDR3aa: CASSVGLAGLTDTQYF
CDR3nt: TGTGCCAGCAGCGTAGGACTAGCGGGGCTCACAGATACGCAGTATTTT

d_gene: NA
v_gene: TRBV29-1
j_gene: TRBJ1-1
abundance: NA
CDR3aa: CSVWQAHTEAFF
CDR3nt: TGCAGCGTCTGGCAGGCCCACACTGAAGCTTTCTTT

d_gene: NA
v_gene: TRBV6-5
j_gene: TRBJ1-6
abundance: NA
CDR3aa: CASRTTRIISYNSPLHF
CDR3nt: TGTGCCAGCAGAACGACGAGGATAATCTCCTATAATTCACCCCTCCACTTT

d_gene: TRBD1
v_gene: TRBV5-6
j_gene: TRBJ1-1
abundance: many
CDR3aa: CASSRDRIPNTEAFF
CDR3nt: TGTGCCAGCAGCAGGGACAGGATCCCGAACACTGAAGCTTTCTTT

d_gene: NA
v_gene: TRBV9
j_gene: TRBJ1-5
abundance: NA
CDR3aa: CASSGGGSNQPQHF
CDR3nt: TGTGCCAGCAGCGGTGGGGGTAGCAATCAGCCCCAGCATTTT

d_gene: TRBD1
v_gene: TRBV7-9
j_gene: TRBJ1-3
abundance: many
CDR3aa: CASSGQTGSGNTIYF
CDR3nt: TGTGCCAGCAGCGGACAGACAGGGTCCGGAAACACCATATATTTT

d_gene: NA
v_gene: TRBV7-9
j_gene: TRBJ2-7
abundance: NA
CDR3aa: CASSFPGLGYEQYF
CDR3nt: TGTGCCAGCAGCTTTCCAGGGTTGGGCTACGAGCAGTACTTC

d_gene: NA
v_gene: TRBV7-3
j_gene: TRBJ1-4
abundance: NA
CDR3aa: CASSFNRLEASEKLFF
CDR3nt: TGTGCCAGCAGTTTTAACCGGCTCGAGGCGTCCGAAAAACTGTTTTTT

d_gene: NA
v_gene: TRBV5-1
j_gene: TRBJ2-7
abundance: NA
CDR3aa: CASSPGQFYNEQYF
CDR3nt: TGCGCCAGCAGCCCCGGACAGTTTTATAATGAGCAGTACTTC

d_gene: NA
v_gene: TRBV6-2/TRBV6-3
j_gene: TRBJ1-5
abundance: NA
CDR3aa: CASSGGESNQPQHF
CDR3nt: TGTGCCAGCTCCGGGGGCGAGAGCAATCAGCCCCAGCATTTT

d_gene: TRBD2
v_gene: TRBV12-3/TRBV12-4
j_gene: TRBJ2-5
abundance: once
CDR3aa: CASRGRRLAGKGVEQYF
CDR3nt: TGTGCCAGCAGGGGTCGACGACTAGCGGGCAAAGGAGTGGAGCAGTACTTC

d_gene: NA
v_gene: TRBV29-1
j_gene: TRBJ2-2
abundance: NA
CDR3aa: CSVRTGELFF
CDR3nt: TGCAGCGTGAGGACAGGGGAGCTGTTTTTT

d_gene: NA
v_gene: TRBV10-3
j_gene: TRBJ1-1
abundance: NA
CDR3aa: CAISESPHRDGGSTEAFF
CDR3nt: TGTGCCATCAGTGAGTCCCCCCACCGGGACGGGGGTTCTACTGAAGCTTTCTTT

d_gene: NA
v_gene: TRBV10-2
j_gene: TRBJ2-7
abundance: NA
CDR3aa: CASSDSGTPRDEQYF
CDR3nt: TGCGCCAGCAGTGACTCAGGGACGCCGAGAGACGAGCAGTACTTC

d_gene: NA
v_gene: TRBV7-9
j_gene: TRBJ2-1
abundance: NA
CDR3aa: CASSLPRQVKSYNEQFF
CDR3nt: TGTGCCAGCAGCTTACCACGACAGGTGAAGTCCTACAATGAGCAGTTCTTC

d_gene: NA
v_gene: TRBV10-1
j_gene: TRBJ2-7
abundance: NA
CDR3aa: CASSDPGQYEQYF
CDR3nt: TGCGCCAGCAGCGACCCTGGACAGTACGAGCAGTACTTC

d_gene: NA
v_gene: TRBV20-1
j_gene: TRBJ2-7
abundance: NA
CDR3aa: CSATRTSYEQYF
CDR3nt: TGCAGTGCTACTCGGACTTCCTACGAGCAGTACTTC

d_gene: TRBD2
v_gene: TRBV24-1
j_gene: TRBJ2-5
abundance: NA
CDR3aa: CATRGRLAGPQYF
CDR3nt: TGTGCCACCAGAGGTAGGCTAGCGGGACCCCAGTACTTC

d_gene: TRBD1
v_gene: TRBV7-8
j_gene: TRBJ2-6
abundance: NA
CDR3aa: CASSSARTGTGANVLTF
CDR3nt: TGTGCCAGCAGCTCCGCCCGGACAGGAACTGGGGCCAACGTCCTGACTTTC

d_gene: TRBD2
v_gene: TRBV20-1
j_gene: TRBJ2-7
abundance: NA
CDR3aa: CSARDPSTSGRELYEQYF
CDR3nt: TGCAGTGCTAGAGACCCCTCGACTAGCGGGAGGGAATTGTACGAGCAGTACTTC

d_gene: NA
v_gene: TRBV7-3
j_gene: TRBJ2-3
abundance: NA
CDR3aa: CASSLSALDTDTQYF
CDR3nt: TGTGCCAGCAGCTTAAGTGCACTAGACACAGATACGCAGTATTTT

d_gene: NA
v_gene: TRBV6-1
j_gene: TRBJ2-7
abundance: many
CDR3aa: CASSLWGQAISYEQYF
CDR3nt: TGTGCCAGCAGCCTCTGGGGGCAGGCGATCTCCTACGAGCAGTACTTC

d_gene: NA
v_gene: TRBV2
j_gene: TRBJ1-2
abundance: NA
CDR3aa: CACSERLGYTF
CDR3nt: TGTGCCTGCAGTGAACGGCTTGGCTACACCTTC

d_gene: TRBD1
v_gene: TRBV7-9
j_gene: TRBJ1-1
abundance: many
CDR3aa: CASSLAQGAGTEAFF
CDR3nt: TGTGCCAGCAGCTTAGCGCAGGGGGCAGGCACTGAAGCTTTCTTT

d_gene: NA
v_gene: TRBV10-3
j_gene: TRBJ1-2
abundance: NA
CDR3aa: CAISGYQDGYGYTF
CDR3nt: TGTGCCATCAGTGGGTACCAGGACGGATATGGCTACACCTTC

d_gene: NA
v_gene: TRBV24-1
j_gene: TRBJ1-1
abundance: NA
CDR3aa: CATSTGSATEAFF
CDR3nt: TGTGCCACCAGTACGGGATCGGCCACTGAAGCTTTCTTT

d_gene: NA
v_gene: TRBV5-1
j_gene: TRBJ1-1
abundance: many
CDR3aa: CASSFRGRTNTEAFF
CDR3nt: TGCGCCAGCAGCTTTAGGGGTCGAACGAACACTGAAGCTTTCTTT

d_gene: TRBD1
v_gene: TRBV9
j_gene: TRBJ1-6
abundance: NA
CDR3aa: CASTASGQDYSPLHF
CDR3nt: TGTGCCAGCACCGCCTCGGGACAGGATTATTCACCCCTCCACTTT

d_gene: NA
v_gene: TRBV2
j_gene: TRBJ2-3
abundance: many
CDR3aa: CASSENPTRGGNTDTQYF
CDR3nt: TGTGCCAGCAGTGAAAACCCAACAAGGGGGGGCAACACAGATACGCAGTATTTT

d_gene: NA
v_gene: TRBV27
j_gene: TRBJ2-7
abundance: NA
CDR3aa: CASSLSSGRGEQYF
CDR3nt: TGTGCCAGCAGTTTATCGTCAGGACGGGGCGAGCAGTACTTC

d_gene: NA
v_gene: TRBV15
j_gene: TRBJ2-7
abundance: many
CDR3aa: CATSRSGRMREQYF
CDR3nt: TGTGCCACCAGCAGATCGGGCCGGATGCGGGAGCAGTACTTC

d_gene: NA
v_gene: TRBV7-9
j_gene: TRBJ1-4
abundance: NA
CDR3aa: CASSSGTRPTNEKLFF
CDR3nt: TGTGCCAGCAGCTCGGGGACGAGACCAACTAATGAAAAACTGTTTTTT

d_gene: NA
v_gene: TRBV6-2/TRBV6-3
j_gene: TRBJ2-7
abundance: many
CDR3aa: CASSYTQIYEQYF
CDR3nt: TGTGCCAGCAGTTACACACAAATCTACGAGCAGTACTTC

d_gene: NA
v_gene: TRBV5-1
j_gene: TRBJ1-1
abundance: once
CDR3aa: CASSMDLLGTEAFF
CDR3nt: TGCGCCAGCAGCATGGACCTTCTGGGCACTGAAGCTTTCTTT

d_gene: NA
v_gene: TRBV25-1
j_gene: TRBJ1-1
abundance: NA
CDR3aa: CASSECLGSHTKAFF
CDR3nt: TGTGCCAGCAGTGAATGTTTGGGCAGCCACACTAAAGCTTTCTTT

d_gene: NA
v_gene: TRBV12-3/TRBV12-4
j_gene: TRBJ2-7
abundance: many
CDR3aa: CASSFGSTRSYEQYF
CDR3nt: TGTGCCAGCAGTTTTGGGTCCACCCGGTCCTACGAGCAGTACTTC

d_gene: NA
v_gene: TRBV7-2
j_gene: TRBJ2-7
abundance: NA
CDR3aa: CASRVGSEQYF
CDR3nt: TGTGCCAGCAGGGTCGGATCCGAGCAGTACTTC

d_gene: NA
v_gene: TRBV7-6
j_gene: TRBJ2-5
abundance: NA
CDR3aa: CASSLGGLRETQYF
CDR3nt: TGTGCCAGCAGCCTAGGGGGGCTTCGGGAGACCCAGTACTTC

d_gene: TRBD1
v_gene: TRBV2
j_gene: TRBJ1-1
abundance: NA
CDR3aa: CASTTGTGGEAFF
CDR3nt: TGTGCCAGCACCACCGGGACAGGGGGTGAAGCTTTCTTT

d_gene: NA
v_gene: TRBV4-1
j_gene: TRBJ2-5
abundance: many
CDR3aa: CASSQTAPASSVQTQYF
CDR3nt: TGCGCCAGCAGCCAAACCGCCCCCGCATCTAGTGTGCAGACCCAGTACTTC

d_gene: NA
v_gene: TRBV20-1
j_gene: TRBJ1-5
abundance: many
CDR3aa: CSARELGSWQPQHF
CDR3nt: TGCAGTGCTAGAGAGTTAGGATCTTGGCAGCCCCAGCATTTT

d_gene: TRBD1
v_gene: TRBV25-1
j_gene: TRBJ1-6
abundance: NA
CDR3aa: CASRGGQGSSYNSPLHF
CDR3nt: TGTGCCAGCAGGGGTGGACAGGGAAGCTCCTATAATTCACCCCTCCACTTT

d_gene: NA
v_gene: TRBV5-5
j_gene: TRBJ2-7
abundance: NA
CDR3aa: CASNFVGEQYF
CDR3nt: TGTGCCAGCAACTTCGTTGGCGAGCAGTACTTC

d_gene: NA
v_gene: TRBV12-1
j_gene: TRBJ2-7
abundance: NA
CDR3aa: CASSSLWDRPSYEQYF
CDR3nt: TGTGCCAGCAGCTCCCTTTGGGACAGACCATCCTACGAGCAGTACTTC

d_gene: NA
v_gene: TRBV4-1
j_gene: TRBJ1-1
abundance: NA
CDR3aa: CASSQASGREAFF
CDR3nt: TGCGCCAGCAGCCAGGCTAGCGGGAGGGAAGCTTTCTTT

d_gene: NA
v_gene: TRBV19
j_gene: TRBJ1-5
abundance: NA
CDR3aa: CASRRTAHQPQHF
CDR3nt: TGTGCCAGTAGAAGGACAGCTCATCAGCCCCAGCATTTT

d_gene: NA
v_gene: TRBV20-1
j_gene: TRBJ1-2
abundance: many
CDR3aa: CSARRGDTSYGYTF
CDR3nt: TGCAGTGCTAGGCGGGGGGACACCTCTTATGGCTACACCTTC

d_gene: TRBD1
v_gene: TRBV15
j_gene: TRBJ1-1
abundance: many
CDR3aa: CATSWDRVSEAFF
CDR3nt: TGTGCCACCAGCTGGGACAGGGTGTCTGAAGCTTTCTTT

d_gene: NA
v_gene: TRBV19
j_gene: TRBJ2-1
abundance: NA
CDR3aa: CASSTPSAGLYNEQFF
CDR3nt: TGTGCCAGTAGTACGCCCTCCGCGGGACTTTACAATGAGCAGTTCTTC

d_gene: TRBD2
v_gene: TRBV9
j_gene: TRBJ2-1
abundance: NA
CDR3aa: CASSVVSGASGSLVQFF
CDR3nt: TGTGCCAGCAGCGTCGTAAGTGGCGCTAGCGGGAGTCTCGTTCAGTTCTTC

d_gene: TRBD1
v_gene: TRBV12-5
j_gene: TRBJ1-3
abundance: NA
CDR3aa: CASALDRNSGNTIYF
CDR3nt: TGTGCTAGTGCCTTGGACAGGAACTCTGGAAACACCATATATTTT

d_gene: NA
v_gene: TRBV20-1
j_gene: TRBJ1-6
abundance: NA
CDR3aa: CSARDARGGSNSPLHF
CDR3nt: TGCAGTGCTAGAGACGCGCGAGGGGGGTCGAATTCACCCCTCCACTTT